The 24 T cell receptor beta chains reported below all come from one sample, sequenced in a study of cytomegalovirus exposure and HLA in healthy donors. Clones were sequenced by immunoSEQ multiplex PCR, and TCRdb holds only the in-frame ones, with some missing. This repertoire shows 200,000 or so clones, 84% found once; its top ten account for under 15%. Sequenced sample: PBMCs. Receptors were obtained from a woman aged 25 to 39 in good health and CMV-seropositive.

The chain has TRBV4-1 and TRBJ1-5; TRBD1 aligns across 7 bases. The CDR3 totals 16 residues. CDR1 and CDR2 (germline): MGHRA, YSYEKL. V shed 6 bases, J shed 0 bases, and the junction held 8 bases outside the gene matches. The DNA for the CDR3 is TGCGCCAGCAGGGTAGGGGGCCCCATTAGCAATCAGCCCCAGCATTTT. The encoded protein is CASRVGGPISNQPQHF.

This clone was detected only once. This chain connects TRBV25-1 to TRBJ2-7, with D maybe TRBD2 (6 bases). From germline, CDR1 is MGHDK and CDR2 SYGVNS. V lost 2 bases and J lost 5, with 19 bases in between. The CDR3 length is 16 residues. The CDR3 bases are TGTGCCAGCAGTGAAGGGTCCGGGTTAGCGGCCCACGAGCAGTACTTC. Translated: CASSEGSGLAAHEQYF.

The chain combines TRBV13 with TRBJ2-1, with TRBD1 matching 9 bases. The CDR3 extends over 15 amino acids. In germline, CDR1 is PRHDT, CDR2 FYEKMQ (reference sequence). The junction had 7 bases not matched to a gene; V was cut back by 4 bases and J by 6 bases. The CDR3 DNA is TGTGCCAGCAGCTCCTGGACAGGGGATGCCAATGAGCAGTTCTTC. Protein product: CASSSWTGDANEQFF. Complete variable domain (other parts from reference TRBV13 and TRBJ2-1): AAGVIQSPRHLIKEKRETATLKCYPIPRHDTVYWYQQGPGQDPQFLISFYEKMQSDKGSIPDRFSAQQFSDYHSELNMSSLELGDSALYFCASSSWTGDANEQFFGPGTRLTVL.

The chain joins TRBV4-2 to TRBJ1-2, with unresolved D. CDR1 is LGHNA and CDR2 is YNFKEQ in the germline V gene. This CDR3 contains 14 residues. V dropped 0 bases and J dropped 5 bases, with 10 bases sitting between them. This CDR3 is CASSQDGEIYGYTF. CDR3 nucleotides: TGTGCCAGCAGCCAAGATGGAGAAATTTATGGCTACACCTTC.

This chain connects TRBV5-1 to TRBJ2-3; possibly TRBD2 for D (6 bases). V was shortened by 1 base and J by 0 bases, with 12 bases between the two germline ends. Germline loops: CDR1 SGHRS, CDR2 YFSETQ. The CDR3 is made up of 16 amino acids. The DNA for the CDR3 is TGCGCCAGCAGCTTGTCCCCCCGGGGGAGCACAGATACGCAGTATTTT. Amino acids: CASSLSPRGSTDTQYF.

This CDR3 reads CASIRRMNEKLFF. The CDR3 DNA reads TGTGCCAGCATACGCAGAATGAATGAAAAACTGTTTTTT. The chain uses TRBV2 and TRBJ1-4; no clear D gene. Germline CDR1 reads SNHLY; CDR2 reads FYNNEI. Trimming stripped 7 bases from V and 5 bases from J, with 11 bases between. There are 13 residues in the CDR3.

This chain links TRBV28 with TRBJ2-1; TRBD2 matches 9 bases. V gave up 6 bases and J gave up 6 bases; unmatched junction bases: 9. The CDR3 covers 15 residues. Germline V CDR1 and CDR2: MDHEN, SYDVKM. The CDR3 nucleotides are TGTGCCAGCAGCCCCCTAGCGGGACTCCCCAATGAGCAGTTCTTC. Protein product: CASSPLAGLPNEQFF.

The V and J genes are TRBV7-9 and TRBJ2-7; 8 bases fit TRBD1. The germline gives CDR1 SEHNR, CDR2 FQNEAQ (reference sequence). With V trimmed by 5 bases and J by 3 bases, 9 bases remained unmatched. This CDR3 has 15 amino acids. The CDR3: CASSPTGRGLYEQYF. CDR3 coding DNA: TGTGCCAGCAGCCCAACGGGCAGGGGGCTCTACGAGCAGTACTTC.

The V call is TRBV27, the J call TRBJ1-5; no clear D gene. The V gene's germline CDR1 is MNHEY and CDR2 SMNVEV (reference sequence). V gave up 2 bases and J gave up 4 bases, with 12 bases separating them. The CDR3 has 15 amino acids. Here the CDR3 reads CASSLEGVQNQPQHF. In DNA, the CDR3 is TGTGCCAGCAGTTTAGAGGGTGTCCAGAATCAGCCCCAGCATTTT.

V usage is TRBV2 and J usage is TRBJ2-7; 9 nucleotides align to TRBD2. Germline V gives CDR1 SNHLY, CDR2 FYNNEI. The CDR3 loop spans 16 amino acids. V lost 2 bases and J lost 3; bases outside the gene matches: 8. The chain's CDR3 is CASSETLAGGFYEQYF. In nucleotides, the CDR3 is TGTGCCAGCAGTGAAACACTAGCGGGTGGTTTCTACGAGCAGTACTTC.

The chain has TRBV5-6 and TRBJ2-7, with TRBD1 as a possible D gene (6 bases). The CDR3 is 14 residues long. V was shortened by 4 bases and J by 3 bases, with 14 bases between the two germline ends. Germline CDR1 reads SGHDT; CDR2 reads YYEEEE. The CDR3 DNA reads as TGTGCCAGCAGCCTGAAGACAGGCCTCTACGAGCAGTACTTC. It yields the protein CASSLKTGLYEQYF.

The gene calls are TRBV6-6 and TRBJ2-3; 8 nucleotides line up with TRBD2. Germline CDR1 is MNHNY and CDR2 is SVGAGI (reference sequence). The CDR3 is made up of 13 amino acids. The junction had 6 bases not matched to a gene; V was cut back by 7 bases and J by 6 bases. This CDR3 is CASTPAGADTQYF. The CDR3 region has the DNA TGTGCCAGCACTCCAGCGGGAGCGGATACGCAGTATTTT.

This clone was counted only a few times. The chain employs TRBV19 and TRBJ2-2; D is ambiguous. In germline, CDR1 is LNHDA, CDR2 SQIVND (reference sequence). The CDR3 covers 14 residues. Between the trimmed V and J ends, which lost 5 bases and 1 base, there was a span of 8 bases. In nucleotides, the CDR3 is TGTGCCAGTAGTCCACAGAAGAACACCGGGGAGCTGTTTTTT. Translation: CASSPQKNTGELFF.

This chain joins TRBV28 and TRBJ2-2; 10 nucleotides agree with TRBD2. CDR3 length: 15 amino acids. Germline values: CDR1 MDHEN, CDR2 SYDVKM. After removal of 3 bases from V and 4 bases from J, the junction contained 2 bases not matched to a gene. The CDR3 region has the DNA TGTGCCAGCAGTTTCCCTAGCGGGAGCACCGGGGAGCTGTTTTTT. It translates to CASSFPSGSTGELFF. Full variable domain (missing parts from reference TRBV28 and TRBJ2-2): DVKVTQSSRYLVKRTGEKVFLECVQDMDHENMFWYRQDPGLGLRLIYFSYDVKMKEKGDIPEGYSVSREKKERFSLILESASTNQTSMYLCASSFPSGSTGELFFGEGSRLTVL.

The chain uses TRBV28 and TRBJ2-7; D is undetermined. Germline lookup yields CDR1 MDHEN and CDR2 SYDVKM. V dropped 6 bases and J dropped 3 bases, with 6 bases sitting between them. The CDR3 length is 11 residues. The CDR3 is CASSRDYEQYF. The CDR3 DNA reads TGTGCCAGCAGCCGCGACTACGAGCAGTACTTC. Full variable domain (rest looked up from reference TRBV28 and TRBJ2-7): DVKVTQSSRYLVKRTGEKVFLECVQDMDHENMFWYRQDPGLGLRLIYFSYDVKMKEKGDIPEGYSVSREKKERFSLILESASTNQTSMYLCASSRDYEQYFGPGTRLTVT.

The chain uses TRBV7-2 and TRBJ2-7; 9 nucleotides align to TRBD2. The junction had 11 bases not matched to a gene; V was cut back by 3 bases and J by 2 bases. This CDR3 is 17 amino acids long. Germline V gives CDR1 SGHTA, CDR2 FQGNSA. The CDR3 spells CASSFSTSGLNPYEQYF. DNA for the CDR3: TGTGCCAGCAGCTTTTCAACTAGCGGGTTGAACCCCTACGAGCAGTACTTC.

The V call is TRBV28, the J call TRBJ1-3; unclear D gene. Germline V gene lookup returns CDR1 MDHEN and CDR2 SYDVKM. V was shortened by 2 bases and J by 10 bases, with 9 bases between the two germline ends. The CDR3 contains 12 residues. The CDR3 sequence is CASSLAGGTIYF. For the CDR3, the DNA is TGTGCCAGCAGTTTAGCCGGAGGGACCATATATTTT.

The rearrangement joins TRBV15 to TRBJ1-1; perhaps TRBD1 as D (5 bases). The CDR3 contains 15 residues. Per the germline V gene, CDR1 is LNHNV and CDR2 is YYDKDF (reference sequence). V lost 0 bases and J 2 bases, leaving 10 bases between the germline ends. The CDR3 region is CATSRERGLNTEAFF. The CDR3, as DNA: TGTGCCACCAGCAGAGAGAGGGGACTTAACACTGAAGCTTTCTTT.

This clone was seen a single time. The J gene is TRBJ1-1, the V gene TRBV19; 7 bases align to TRBD1. This CDR3 has 14 residues. Germline V CDR1 and CDR2: LNHDA, SQIVND (reference sequence). Trimming cost V 5 bases and J 3 bases; bases outside gene matches: 6. CDR3 coding DNA: TGTGCCAGTAGTCAAACAGGGGTGGACACTGAAGCTTTCTTT. Amino acid sequence: CASSQTGVDTEAFF.

The table lists this clone with a count of one. This sequence joins TRBV27 and TRBJ1-5; tentatively, D is TRBD1 (5 bases). The CDR3 extends over 14 amino acids. Germline-derived CDR1 and CDR2 are MNHEY and SMNVEV (reference sequence). V was clipped by 3 bases and J by 1 base, with 7 bases between them. Written as DNA, the CDR3 is TGTGCCAGCAGTTTGTCAGGGAGCAATCAGCCCCAGCATTTT. This sequence encodes CASSLSGSNQPQHF.

This clone was counted many times. V is TRBV29-1 and J is TRBJ1-1, with 9 nucleotides matching TRBD1. The CDR3 is 15 amino acids. Germline CDR1 SQVTM, CDR2 ANQGSEA. Trimming took 4 bases from V and 2 from J; bases not matched to a gene: 8. The CDR3 sequence: CSVAGQGRSNTEAFF. The CDR3 DNA is TGCAGCGTTGCGGGACAGGGTCGGAGCAACACTGAAGCTTTCTTT.

This clone has only a few counts. The V and J genes are TRBV5-4 and TRBJ2-7, with TRBD1 matching 7 bases. Per the germline V gene, CDR1 is SGHNT and CDR2 is YYREEE (reference sequence). Trimming took 0 bases from V and 5 from J; bases not matched to a gene: 5. This CDR3 has 14 amino acids. The CDR3 nucleotides read TGTGCCAGCAGCTTGGGCAGGGGGACACACGAGCAGTACTTC. Residues: CASSLGRGTHEQYF. Full variable domain (rest looked up from reference TRBV5-4 and TRBJ2-7): ETGVTQSPTHLIKTRGQQVTLRCSSQSGHNTVSWYQQALGQGPQFIFQYYREEENGRGNFPPRFSGLQFPNYSSELNVNALELDDSALYLCASSLGRGTHEQYFGPGTRLTVT.

This clone was seen only a few times. J is TRBJ2-7 and V is TRBV5-4; TRBD1 matches 7 bases. V gave up 3 bases and J gave up 4 bases; unmatched junction bases: 10. Germline V gives CDR1 SGHNT, CDR2 YYREEE (reference sequence). This CDR3 comprises 15 residues. As DNA, the CDR3 is TGTGCCAGCAGCTGGACAGGAAGTGGGGGTTACGAGCAGTACTTC. It yields the protein CASSWTGSGGYEQYF.

This chain uses TRBV11-3 with TRBJ2-1, with 7 nucleotides matching TRBD2. This CDR3 contains 15 residues. The trim removed 5 bases at V and 4 bases at J, leaving 8 bases unmatched. Germline CDR1 reads SGHNT; CDR2 reads YENEEA. The CDR3 reads CASSVSGPYYNEQFF. The CDR3 DNA sequence: TGTGCCAGCAGCGTTAGCGGGCCCTATTACAATGAGCAGTTCTTC.